This passage covers 24 T cell receptor beta chains from one sample sequenced in a study of cytomegalovirus exposure and HLA in healthy donors. The PCR was carried out with 60 Vbeta primers and 13 Jbeta primers. Measured with immunoSEQ multiplex PCR; TCRdb has only the in-frame clones, and not every one. The table includes roughly 150,000 clones, about 75% detected once. Sequenced material: PBMCs. All receptors come from a man between 18 and 29 years old in good health and CMV-seropositive.

The rearrangement joins TRBV6-6 to TRBJ2-7, with TRBD2 as a possible D gene (6 bases). V lost 5 bases to trimming and J lost 3 bases, with 11 bases between them. The CDR3 spans 13 residues. Germline values: CDR1 MNHNY, CDR2 SVGAGI (reference sequence). CDR3 DNA sequence: TGTGCCAGCAGTCGGTTGGACTACTACGAGCAGTACTTC. The encoded protein is CASSRLDYYEQYF.

The chain joins TRBV6-1 to TRBJ1-1; TRBD1 agrees at 7 bases. Germline trimming cut 5 bases from V and 6 bases from J; bases unmatched to any gene: 6. The CDR3 loop spans 13 amino acids. From germline, CDR1 is MNHNS and CDR2 SASEGT. The DNA of the CDR3 is TGTGCCAGCAGTCCAGACAGGGTGCCTGAAGCTTTCTTT. Translating gives CASSPDRVPEAFF.

This clone has only a few counts. The V and J genes are TRBV6-5 and TRBJ2-7; the match to TRBD2 covers 7 bases. The germline V gene has CDR1 MNHEY and CDR2 SVGAGI. The CDR3 has 15 amino acids. With V trimmed by 6 bases and J by 2 bases, 10 bases remained unmatched. CDR3 protein: CASSRASGRTYEQYF. The CDR3, as DNA: TGTGCCAGCAGCCGAGCTAGCGGTAGAACCTACGAGCAGTACTTC.

This rearrangement joins TRBV9 to TRBJ2-5, with D possibly TRBD2 on 6 matching bases. In germline, CDR1 is SGDLS, CDR2 YYNGEE. The CDR3 totals 15 residues. Trimming removed 0 bases from V and 1 base from J, with 10 bases in between. The CDR3 reads CASSVGRAPQETQYF. Here the CDR3 DNA reads TGTGCCAGCAGCGTAGGGAGGGCCCCCCAAGAGACCCAGTACTTC.

In DNA form, the CDR3 reads TGTGCCTGGAGTGTAGGAGGGAGGTCCTACGAGCAGTACTTC. Translating it yields CAWSVGGRSYEQYF. V gene TRBV30 combines with J gene TRBJ2-7; possibly TRBD2 for D (6 bases). V was pared by 0 bases and J by 1 base, with 10 bases between. Germline V gene sequence: CDR1 GTSNPN, CDR2 SVGIG (reference sequence). The CDR3 runs 14 residues.

The rearrangement uses TRBV6-5 and TRBJ2-3, with a possible D match to TRBD2 (6 bases). Germline V CDR1 and CDR2: MNHEY, SVGAGI. V was clipped by 4 bases and J by 5 bases, with 16 bases between them. This CDR3 comprises 15 residues. In DNA, the CDR3 is TGTGCCAGCAGTTTGCGGGGAGCCGTTGGAGATACGCAGTATTTT. It encodes CASSLRGAVGDTQYF.

This chain links TRBV6-5 with TRBJ2-6, with D possibly matching TRBD1 (5 bases). This CDR3 is built from 14 residues. V was shortened by 7 bases and J by 2 bases, with 9 bases between the two germline ends. CDR1 and CDR2 (germline): MNHEY, SVGAGI. CDR3 amino acids: CASMGLPGANVLTF. Here the CDR3 DNA reads TGTGCCAGCATGGGGCTCCCTGGGGCCAACGTCCTGACTTTC.

The chain links TRBV9 to TRBJ2-1; 11 nucleotides align to TRBD2. Germline V gene data show CDR1 as SGDLS and CDR2 as YYNGEE. The CDR3 is 17 amino acids. Trimming removed 3 bases from V and 0 bases from J; junction bases left unmatched: 5. The CDR3 bases are TGTGCCAGCAGCGCACCGACTAGCGGGATCTCCTACAATGAGCAGTTCTTC. This sequence encodes CASSAPTSGISYNEQFF.

The rearrangement uses TRBV10-1 and TRBJ2-1; D perhaps matches TRBD1 (5 bases). The germline gives CDR1 WNHNN, CDR2 SYGVQD (reference sequence). V was shortened by 4 bases and J by 9 bases, with 16 bases between the two germline ends. This CDR3 is built from 14 residues. The CDR3 DNA reads as TGCGCCAGCAGTGTGTATCAGGGCGGTTTTGAGCAGTTCTTC. Protein: CASSVYQGGFEQFF.

V usage is TRBV28 and J usage is TRBJ1-5; D unresolved. V lost 10 bases and J 0 bases, leaving 10 bases between the germline ends. The CDR3 has 13 residues. Germline V lookup: CDR1 MDHEN, CDR2 SYDVKM. CDR3 in amino acids: CATRVTSNQPQHF. CDR3 in DNA: TGTGCCACGAGGGTGACTAGCAATCAGCCCCAGCATTTT. The whole variable domain, filled in from reference TRBV28 and TRBJ1-5, reads DVKVTQSSRYLVKRTGEKVFLECVQDMDHENMFWYRQDPGLGLRLIYFSYDVKMKEKGDIPEGYSVSREKKERFSLILESASTNQTSMYLCATRVTSNQPQHFGDGTRLSIL.

The chain links TRBV28 to TRBJ1-2; possible D gene TRBD1, 5 bases. Trimming shortened V by 2 bases and J by 4 bases, and 11 bases separated the two germline ends. This CDR3 comprises 14 residues. Per germline, CDR1 MDHEN and CDR2 SYDVKM. The CDR3 is CASSLGAGGYGYTF. CDR3 in DNA: TGTGCCAGCAGTTTAGGAGCGGGGGGCTATGGCTACACCTTC.

A single count supports this clone. The rearrangement links TRBV18 to TRBJ2-5, with 16 bases fitting TRBD2. The CDR3 contains 18 residues. Per germline, CDR1 KGHSH and CDR2 LQKENI. After removal of 3 bases from V and 5 bases from J, the junction contained 9 bases not matched to a gene. The CDR3 here is CASSPTGTSGRAPETQYF. The CDR3 DNA is TGTGCCAGCTCACCTACCGGGACTAGCGGGAGGGCCCCGGAGACCCAGTACTTC.

This chain connects TRBV30 to TRBJ2-7; D is undetermined. Germline assignment: CDR1 GTSNPN and CDR2 SVGIG (reference sequence). CDR3 length equals 12 residues. V dropped 0 bases and J dropped 9 bases, with 12 bases sitting between them. The CDR3 region is CAWSVYSPGQYF. CDR3 coding DNA: TGTGCCTGGAGTGTTTACTCCCCCGGGCAGTACTTC.

The sample holds one count of this clone. V usage is TRBV7-3 and J usage is TRBJ2-1; 11 positions match TRBD2. Trimming cost V 8 bases and J 7 bases; bases outside gene matches: 10. This CDR3 spans 15 amino acids. Per the germline V gene, CDR1 is SGHTA and CDR2 is FQGTGA. The CDR3 protein is CASARAGLAENEQFF. The CDR3 DNA follows: TGTGCCAGCGCTCGGGCGGGACTAGCGGAGAATGAGCAGTTCTTC.

The rearrangement links TRBV6-5 to TRBJ2-5, with 13 bases that match TRBD2. Trimming cost V 6 bases and J 5 bases; bases outside gene matches: 6. The CDR3 runs 15 residues. From germline, CDR1 is MNHEY and CDR2 SVGAGI. The chain's CDR3 is CASSKLAGGPETQYF. The CDR3, as DNA: TGTGCCAGCAGCAAACTAGCGGGAGGGCCGGAGACCCAGTACTTC.

The chain employs TRBV12-5 and TRBJ2-1; 11 nucleotides agree with TRBD1. Germline V gene sequence: CDR1 LGHNT, CDR2 FRNRAP. This CDR3 is built from 20 residues. The V gene end was trimmed by 4 bases and the J gene end by 10 bases; junction bases not matched to a gene: 24. CDR3 coding DNA: TGTGCTAGTGGTTCCCTCCCCGGGACAGGGGGTGAGCGGCCGGTTCTCGAGCAGTTCTTC. It yields the protein CASGSLPGTGGERPVLEQFF.

The J gene is TRBJ2-7, the V gene TRBV9; possibly TRBD1 for D (6 bases). The V and J ends lost 4 bases and 3 bases respectively, with 20 bases between them. Germline lookup yields CDR1 SGDLS and CDR2 YYNGEE. CDR3 length equals 16 residues. CDR3 in amino acids: CASSPILGGSLYEQYF. CDR3 coding DNA: TGTGCCAGCAGCCCAATCCTTGGGGGCAGCCTCTACGAGCAGTACTTC.

The chain combines TRBV9 with TRBJ2-1; no definite D call. CDR1 and CDR2 (germline): SGDLS, YYNGEE. The CDR3 extends over 14 amino acids. The V end lost 4 bases, the J end lost 8 bases, and 16 bases lay between the germline ends. The CDR3 is CASSPVLRGDEQFF. The CDR3 DNA follows: TGTGCCAGCAGCCCGGTCCTACGAGGCGATGAGCAGTTCTTC. Together with reference TRBV9 and TRBJ2-1, the CDR3 gives the full variable domain: DSGVTQTPKHLITATGQRVTLRCSPRSGDLSVYWYQQSLDQGLQFLIQYYNGEERAKGNILERFSAQQFPDLHSELNLSSLELGDSALYFCASSPVLRGDEQFFGPGTRLTVL.

The chain carries TRBV28 and TRBJ1-2; the match to TRBD1 covers 7 bases. CDR3 length equals 14 residues. V was clipped by 8 bases and J by 6 bases; unmatched bases: 12. CDR1 and CDR2 (germline): MDHEN, SYDVKM. The CDR3 DNA sequence: TGTGCCAGCGTACCCGGGACAGCGATTAATGGCTACACCTTC. Protein: CASVPGTAINGYTF.

This clone has more than one count but fewer than ten. The V call is TRBV4-1, the J call TRBJ1-3; D call uncertain. V was cut by 1 base and J by 0 bases, with 7 bases left in between. Germline V gene sequence: CDR1 MGHRA, CDR2 YSYEKL. This CDR3 region has 15 residues. The CDR3 sequence: CASSQAPLSGNTIYF. DNA for the CDR3: TGCGCCAGCAGCCAAGCCCCTCTCTCTGGAAACACCATATATTTT.

This clone was counted between two and nine times. V is TRBV9 and J is TRBJ2-7, with TRBD1 identical over 9 bases. Trimming removed 0 bases from V and 4 bases from J; junction bases left unmatched: 8. The CDR3 extends over 16 amino acids. Looked up from germline, CDR1 is SGDLS and CDR2 is YYNGEE. The CDR3, as DNA: TGTGCCAGCAGCGTAGGAACAGGGGGCGAGGTGTACGAGCAGTACTTC. It yields the protein CASSVGTGGEVYEQYF.

This chain uses TRBV7-8 with TRBJ2-7; 10 bases align to TRBD1. V lost 2 bases and J lost 6; bases outside the gene matches: 10. This CDR3 has 16 amino acids. In germline, CDR1 is SGHVS, CDR2 FQNEAQ. CDR3 in amino acids: CASSLFGRDRGIEQYF. The CDR3, as DNA: TGTGCCAGCAGCTTATTTGGGCGGGACAGGGGTATCGAGCAGTACTTC.

The rearrangement uses TRBV2 and TRBJ2-7; 16 bases match TRBD2. CDR1 SNHLY and CDR2 FYNNEI come from the germline V gene. The CDR3 runs 16 residues. V dropped 6 bases and J dropped 6; count of bases not matched to a gene: 8. DNA of the CDR3: TGTGCCAGCAGGAGGGGACTAGCGGGAGGGGTTGTCGAGCAGTACTTC. Translated, it gives CASRRGLAGGVVEQYF.

This clone was detected once. The chain combines TRBV30 with TRBJ2-7, with TRBD1 identical over 9 bases. Per germline, CDR1 GTSNPN and CDR2 SVGIG (reference sequence). Trimming at V came to 7 bases and at J to 6 bases, leaving 7 bases not matched to a gene. This CDR3 is 12 amino acids long. CDR3 sequence: CAYPGQGGEQYF. In DNA form, the CDR3 reads TGTGCCTACCCGGGACAGGGAGGCGAGCAGTACTTC.